A single sample is the source of the 21 T cell receptor beta chains below, sequenced in a study of blood T cell repertoires in COVID-19. Assay: immunoSEQ multiplex PCR; the TCRdb copy retains only in-frame clones and omits some. The sample has under 120,000 clones; more than 80% are singletons. The source material was peripheral blood. Source of these receptors: a woman aged 80 or older with acute or convalescent COVID-19.

The chain couples TRBV5-1 to TRBJ2-7, with a tentative D call TRBD1 (7 bases). The CDR3 has 19 amino acids. Between the trimmed V and J ends, which lost 0 bases and 0 bases, there was a span of 22 bases. The V gene's germline CDR1 is SGHRS and CDR2 YFSETQ. The CDR3 coding sequence is TGCGCCAGCAGCTTGGCGGGGGACAACAGGGGCACTTACTCCTACGAGCAGTACTTC. Protein sequence: CASSLAGDNRGTYSYEQYF.

The rearrangement joins TRBV5-8 to TRBJ2-7; D may be TRBD1 (6 bases). V was trimmed by 3 bases and J by 2 bases, leaving 18 bases between them. The CDR3 runs 16 residues. CDR1 SGHTS and CDR2 YDEGEE come from the germline V gene. This chain's CDR3 is CASSSLGWTEPYEQYF. The CDR3 DNA follows: TGTGCCAGCAGCTCTCTCGGTTGGACAGAGCCCTACGAGCAGTACTTC.

This clone came up a few times. The rearrangement links TRBV21-1 to TRBJ2-7; the D segment call TRBD1 is taken from the table without a DNA check. TRBV21-1 is classified as a pseudogene. This CDR3 is built from 14 residues. CDR3 in amino acids: CASGRGRRRYEQYF. CDR3 DNA: TGTGCCAGCGGCAGGGGGCGCCGTAGGTACGAGCAGTACTTC.

The J gene is TRBJ2-5, the V gene TRBV5-1; weak D call: TRBD1 (5 bases). The V end lost 4 bases, the J end lost 1 base, and 14 bases lay between the germline ends. The germline V gene has CDR1 SGHRS and CDR2 YFSETQ. The CDR3 has 15 residues. In DNA, the CDR3 is TGCGCCAGCAGCAGGACAAGACAGCTCCAAGAGACCCAGTACTTC. Amino acid sequence: CASSRTRQLQETQYF.

The CDR3 loop is CASSLLFPEQFF. CDR3 in DNA: TGTGCCAGCAGCCTACTATTCCCTGAGCAGTTCTTC. This chain uses TRBV13 with TRBJ2-1, with D hard to call. CDR3 length equals 12 residues. CDR1 and CDR2 from the germline V gene are PRHDT and FYEKMQ (reference sequence). The germline V and J ends were trimmed by 5 bases and 9 bases, with 11 bases remaining between them.

The V call is TRBV5-6, the J call TRBJ1-2, with D maybe TRBD1 (5 bases). V shed 4 bases and J shed 1 base, with 11 bases lying between them. Germline CDR1 is SGHDT and CDR2 is YYEEEE. The CDR3 runs 14 residues. The CDR3 protein is CASSRGNNNYGYTF. CDR3 bases: TGTGCCAGCAGCCGGGGGAATAATAACTATGGCTACACCTTC.

The chain is built from TRBV18 and TRBJ1-2; 8 bases map to TRBD1. The CDR3 spans 13 residues. Trimming at V came to 6 bases and at J to 4 bases, leaving 4 bases not matched to a gene. Germline CDR1 KGHSH, CDR2 LQKENI. The CDR3 protein is CASSGQGSYGYTF. DNA for the CDR3: TGTGCCAGCTCTGGACAGGGAAGCTATGGCTACACCTTC. The full variable domain, its missing parts supplied by reference TRBV18 and TRBJ1-2, is NAGVMQNPRHLVRRRGQEARLRCSPMKGHSHVYWYRQLPEEGLKFMVYLQKENIIDESGMPKERFSAEFPKEGPSILRIQQVVRGDSAAYFCASSGQGSYGYTFGSGTRLTVV.

The chain recombines TRBV19 with TRBJ1-2; 8 nucleotides line up with TRBD1. Germline trimming cut 8 bases from V and 2 bases from J; bases unmatched to any gene: 1. CDR1 is LNHDA and CDR2 is SQIVND in the germline V gene (reference sequence). The CDR3 is 12 residues long. The CDR3 DNA reads TGTGCCAGTGGACAGGGCAACTATGGCTACACCTTC. Translating gives CASGQGNYGYTF.

The sample holds a few counts of this clone. The chain employs TRBV11-2 and TRBJ1-1, with D possibly TRBD1 on 6 matching bases. Germline V lookup: CDR1 SGHAT, CDR2 FQNNGV. V lost 1 base, J lost 0 bases, and 12 bases lay in between. This CDR3 region has 16 residues. For the CDR3, the DNA is TGTGCCAGCAGCTTAGGGAGACAGGTAATGAACACTGAAGCTTTCTTT. It codes for CASSLGRQVMNTEAFF.

The gene calls are TRBV10-1 and TRBJ1-1, with D possibly being TRBD1 (5 bases). Per the germline V gene, CDR1 is WNHNN and CDR2 is SYGVQD (reference sequence). V was trimmed by 6 bases and J by 1 base, leaving 12 bases between them. CDR3 length equals 14 residues. CDR3 amino acids: CASSGGGRNTEAFF. The CDR3 DNA reads TGCGCCAGCAGCGGGGGTGGGAGGAACACTGAAGCTTTCTTT.

The genes are TRBV4-2 and TRBJ2-5, with TRBD1 matching over 11 bases. This CDR3 contains 16 residues. Trimming at V came to 0 bases and at J to 5 bases, leaving 5 bases not matched to a gene. CDR1 and CDR2 from the germline V gene are LGHNA and YNFKEQ. CDR3 protein: CASSQEGDRGFETQYF. CDR3 sequence (DNA): TGTGCCAGCAGCCAAGAGGGGGACAGGGGGTTTGAGACCCAGTACTTC.

The V gene is TRBV5-1, the J gene TRBJ1-2; TRBD1 matches at 7 bases. Looked up from germline, CDR1 is SGHRS and CDR2 is YFSETQ. V was clipped by 3 bases and J by 8 bases; unmatched bases: 10. This CDR3 has 14 amino acids. The CDR3 DNA is TGCGCCAGCAGCTCCGAGACAGGGACGGGAGGCTACACCTTC. This translates into CASSSETGTGGYTF. Full variable domain (remainder filled in from reference TRBV5-1 and TRBJ1-2): KAGVTQTPRYLIKTRGQQVTLSCSPISGHRSVSWYQQTPGQGLQFLFEYFSETQRNKGNFPGRFSGRQFSNSRSEMNVSTLELGDSALYLCASSSETGTGGYTFGSGTRLTVV.

The rearrangement uses TRBV10-3 and TRBJ1-1, with 9 nucleotides matching TRBD1. The CDR3 covers 13 residues. Losses at the gene ends were 6 bases for V and 4 bases for J; bases not matched to a gene: 3. Germline V gives CDR1 ENHRY, CDR2 SYGVKD. CDR3 residues: CAIRGQGGTEAFF. In DNA form, the CDR3 reads TGTGCCATCAGGGGACAGGGAGGCACTGAAGCTTTCTTT.

The chain is built from TRBV18 and TRBJ2-3; 8 positions match TRBD1. J lost 2 bases, V lost 3 bases, and 7 bases had no gene match. CDR1 is KGHSH and CDR2 is LQKENI in the germline V gene. This CDR3 contains 16 residues. The DNA for the CDR3 is TGTGCCAGCTCACCCGCCGGACAGGGCAACACAGATACGCAGTATTTT. It is translated as CASSPAGQGNTDTQYF.

The V call is TRBV2, the J call TRBJ2-3; TRBD1 might be the D (5 bases). Between the trimmed V and J ends, which lost 3 bases and 2 bases, there was a span of 9 bases. The V gene's germline CDR1 is SNHLY and CDR2 FYNNEI. This CDR3 spans 14 amino acids. CDR3 coding DNA: TGTGCCAGCAGTGAGAGGACAAACACAGATACGCAGTATTTT. Its protein is CASSERTNTDTQYF.

This clone was seen a few times. V gene TRBV19 combines with J gene TRBJ1-5, with a tentative D call TRBD1 (5 bases). V gave up 6 bases and J gave up 2 bases, with 11 bases separating them. CDR1 is LNHDA and CDR2 is SQIVND in the germline V gene (reference sequence). CDR3 length equals 14 residues. The CDR3 DNA follows: TGTGCCAGTAGGCCACAGGTGGGCAATCAGCCCCAGCATTTT. It is translated as CASRPQVGNQPQHF.

The count of this clone is one. The CDR3: CASSEFLSGANVLTF. CDR3 DNA sequence: TGTGCCAGCAGTGAATTCCTCTCTGGGGCCAACGTCCTGACTTTC. The genes are TRBV6-1 and TRBJ2-6; D remains ambiguous. Per germline, CDR1 MNHNS and CDR2 SASEGT. The CDR3 runs to 15 residues. Trimming pared 2 bases from V and 0 bases from J, leaving 5 bases between.

The J gene is TRBJ2-1, the V gene TRBV6-4, with TRBD2 matching over 14 bases. CDR3 length equals 15 residues. Germline CDR1 and CDR2: MRHNA and SNTAGT. V lost 5 bases and J lost 4; bases outside the gene matches: 1. The CDR3: CASSWTSGGYNEQFF. The DNA of the CDR3 is TGTGCCAGCAGTTGGACTAGCGGGGGGTACAATGAGCAGTTCTTC.

The J gene is TRBJ1-2, the V gene TRBV28; D may be TRBD1 (6 bases). This CDR3 has 17 amino acids. Germline CDR1 reads MDHEN; CDR2 reads SYDVKM. The germline V and J ends were trimmed by 4 bases and 0 bases, with 18 bases remaining between them. CDR3 coding DNA: TGTGCCAGCAGTTCCCATTGGACAGTTGGAACTAACTATGGCTACACCTTC. Its translation: CASSSHWTVGTNYGYTF.

The J gene is TRBJ2-2, the V gene TRBV28; 7 bases align to TRBD2. The trim removed 8 bases at V and 5 bases at J, leaving 5 bases unmatched. The CDR3 consists of 13 residues. CDR1 and CDR2 from the germline V gene are MDHEN and SYDVKM. The CDR3 DNA follows: TGTGCCAGCCACTGGGGGGGGACCGGGGAGCTGTTTTTT. This codes for CASHWGGTGELFF.

This sequence joins TRBV7-9 and TRBJ1-2, with 8 bases matching TRBD1. CDR3 length: 16 amino acids. CDR1 and CDR2 from the germline V gene are SEHNR and FQNEAQ (reference sequence). With 6 bases clipped from V and 3 bases from J, the junction kept 12 bases outside the gene matches. CDR3 DNA: TGTGCCAGCAGTCTGGGACAGGAACGATCCTACTATGGCTACACCTTC. The encoded protein is CASSLGQERSYYGYTF.